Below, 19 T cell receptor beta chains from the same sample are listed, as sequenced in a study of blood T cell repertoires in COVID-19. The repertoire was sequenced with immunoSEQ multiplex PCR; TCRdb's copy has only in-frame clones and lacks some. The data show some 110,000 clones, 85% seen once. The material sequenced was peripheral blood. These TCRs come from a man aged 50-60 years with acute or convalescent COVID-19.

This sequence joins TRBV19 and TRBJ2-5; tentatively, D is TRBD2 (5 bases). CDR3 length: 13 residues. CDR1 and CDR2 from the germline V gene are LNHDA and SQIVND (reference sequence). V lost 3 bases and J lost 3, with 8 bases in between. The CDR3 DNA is TGTGCCAGTAGTATGGACGGGAAAGAGACCCAGTACTTC. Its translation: CASSMDGKETQYF.

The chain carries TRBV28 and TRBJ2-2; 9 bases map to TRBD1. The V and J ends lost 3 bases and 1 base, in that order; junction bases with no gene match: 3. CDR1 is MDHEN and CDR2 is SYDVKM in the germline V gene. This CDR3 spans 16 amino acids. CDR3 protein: CASSFDRGKNTGELFF. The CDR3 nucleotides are TGTGCCAGCAGTTTCGACAGGGGGAAGAACACCGGGGAGCTGTTTTTT.

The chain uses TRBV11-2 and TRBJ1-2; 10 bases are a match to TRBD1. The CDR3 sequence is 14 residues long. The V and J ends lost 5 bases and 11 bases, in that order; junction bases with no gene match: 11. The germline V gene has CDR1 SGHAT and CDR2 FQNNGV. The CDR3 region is CASSAVLGTGAYTF. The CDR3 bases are TGTGCCAGCAGCGCCGTGCTCGGGACAGGGGCTTACACCTTC. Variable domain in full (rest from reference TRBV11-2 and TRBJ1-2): EAGVAQSPRYKIIEKRQSVAFWCNPISGHATLYWYQQILGQGPKLLIQFQNNGVVDDSQLPKDRFSAERLKGVDSTLKIQPAKLEDSAVYLCASSAVLGTGAYTFGSGTRLTVV.

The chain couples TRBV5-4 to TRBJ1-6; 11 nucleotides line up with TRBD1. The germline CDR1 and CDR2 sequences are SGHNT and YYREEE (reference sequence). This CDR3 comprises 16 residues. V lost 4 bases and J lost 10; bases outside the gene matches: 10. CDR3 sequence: CASSKSRDRGGSPLHF. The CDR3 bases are TGTGCCAGCAGCAAGTCCCGGGACAGGGGGGGATCACCCCTCCACTTT.

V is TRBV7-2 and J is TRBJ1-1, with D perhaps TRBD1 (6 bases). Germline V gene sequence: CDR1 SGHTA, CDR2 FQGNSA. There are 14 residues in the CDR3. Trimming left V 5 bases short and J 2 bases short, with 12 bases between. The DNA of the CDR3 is TGTGCCAGCAGCGAGATGGGACACAACACTGAAGCTTTCTTT. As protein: CASSEMGHNTEAFF.

CDR3 nucleotide sequence: TGTGCCACCAGCAGAGCTCCCGGACATAATGAAAAACTGTTTTTT. It encodes CATSRAPGHNEKLFF. The V and J genes are TRBV15 and TRBJ1-4; D may be TRBD1 (5 bases). V was shortened by 1 base and J by 4 bases, with 10 bases between the two germline ends. Germline V gene lookup returns CDR1 LNHNV and CDR2 YYDKDF (reference sequence). This CDR3 is 15 amino acids long.

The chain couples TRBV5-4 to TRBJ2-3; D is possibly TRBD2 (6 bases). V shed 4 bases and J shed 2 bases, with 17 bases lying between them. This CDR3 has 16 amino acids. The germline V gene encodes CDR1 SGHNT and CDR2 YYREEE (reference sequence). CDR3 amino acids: CASSPGGVSVTDTQYF. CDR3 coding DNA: TGTGCCAGCAGCCCGGGCGGGGTCAGCGTCACAGATACGCAGTATTTT.

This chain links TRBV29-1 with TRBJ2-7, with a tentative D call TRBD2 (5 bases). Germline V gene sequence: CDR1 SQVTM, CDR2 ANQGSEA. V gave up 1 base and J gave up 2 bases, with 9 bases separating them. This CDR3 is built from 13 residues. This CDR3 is CSVEGRSTYEQYF. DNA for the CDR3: TGCAGCGTTGAAGGGAGGTCTACCTACGAGCAGTACTTC.

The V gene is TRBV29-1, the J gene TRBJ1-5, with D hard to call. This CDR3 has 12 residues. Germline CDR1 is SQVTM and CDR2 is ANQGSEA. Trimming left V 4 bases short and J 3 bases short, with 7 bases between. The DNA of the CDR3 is TGCAGCGTTGGGGCAAACAATCAGCCCCAGCATTTT. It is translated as CSVGANNQPQHF. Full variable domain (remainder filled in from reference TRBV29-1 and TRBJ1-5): SAVISQKPSRDICQRGTSLTIQCQVDSQVTMMFWYRQQPGQSLTLIATANQGSEATYESGFVIDKFPISRPNLTFSTLTVSNMSPEDSSIYLCSVGANNQPQHFGDGTRLSIL.

The CDR3 region is CASSLEGTYGYTF. CDR3 nucleotide sequence: TGTGCCAGCAGTTTAGAGGGAACCTATGGCTACACCTTC. J is TRBJ1-2 and V is TRBV6-5; no definite D call. The CDR3 spans 13 residues. V gave up 4 bases and J gave up 4 bases, with 10 bases separating them. Germline assignment: CDR1 MNHEY and CDR2 SVGAGI.

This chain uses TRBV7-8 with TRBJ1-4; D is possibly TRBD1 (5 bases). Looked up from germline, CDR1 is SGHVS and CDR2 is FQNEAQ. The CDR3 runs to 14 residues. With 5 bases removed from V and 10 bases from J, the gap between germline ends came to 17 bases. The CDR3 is CASSPRGGIRKLFF. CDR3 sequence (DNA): TGTGCCAGCAGCCCCCGGGGGGGGATAAGAAAACTGTTTTTT. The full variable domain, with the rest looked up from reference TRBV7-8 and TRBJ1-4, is GAGVSQSPRYKVAKRGQDVALRCDPISGHVSLFWYQQALGQGPEFLTYFQNEAQLDKSGLPSDRFFAERPEGSVSTLKIQRTQQEDSAVYLCASSPRGGIRKLFFGSGTQLSVL.

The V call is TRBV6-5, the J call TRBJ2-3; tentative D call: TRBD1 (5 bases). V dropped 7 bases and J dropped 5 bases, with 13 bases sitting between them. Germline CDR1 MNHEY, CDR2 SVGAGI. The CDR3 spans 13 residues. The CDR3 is CASTNRQEDTQYF. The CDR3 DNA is TGTGCCAGCACCAACAGGCAGGAAGATACGCAGTATTTT.

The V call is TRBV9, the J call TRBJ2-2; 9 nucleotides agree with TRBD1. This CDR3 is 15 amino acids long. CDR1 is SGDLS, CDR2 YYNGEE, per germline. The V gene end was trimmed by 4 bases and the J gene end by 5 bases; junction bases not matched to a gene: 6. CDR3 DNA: TGTGCCAGCAGCACAGGGGGCTCGATGACCGGGGAGCTGTTTTTT. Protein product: CASSTGGSMTGELFF.

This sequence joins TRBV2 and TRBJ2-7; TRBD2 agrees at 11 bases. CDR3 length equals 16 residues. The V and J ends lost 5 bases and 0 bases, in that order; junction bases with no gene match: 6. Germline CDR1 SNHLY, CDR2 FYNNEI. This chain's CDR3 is CASSTSGGPRSYEQYF. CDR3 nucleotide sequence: TGTGCCAGCAGTACTAGCGGGGGACCCCGCTCCTACGAGCAGTACTTC.

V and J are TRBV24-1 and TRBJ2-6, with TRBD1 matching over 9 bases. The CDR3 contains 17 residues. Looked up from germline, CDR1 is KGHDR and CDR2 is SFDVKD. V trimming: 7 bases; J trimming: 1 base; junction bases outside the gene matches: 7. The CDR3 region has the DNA TGTGCCACCAGACCGGGACAGGGCGAATCTGGGGCCAACGTCCTGACTTTC. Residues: CATRPGQGESGANVLTF.

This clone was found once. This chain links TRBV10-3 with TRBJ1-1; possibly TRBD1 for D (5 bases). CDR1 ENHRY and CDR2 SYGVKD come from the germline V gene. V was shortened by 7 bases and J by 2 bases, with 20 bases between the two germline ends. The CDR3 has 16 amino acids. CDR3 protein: CAITTNPTGDNTEAFF. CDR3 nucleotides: TGTGCCATCACCACGAACCCGACGGGGGACAACACTGAAGCTTTCTTT.

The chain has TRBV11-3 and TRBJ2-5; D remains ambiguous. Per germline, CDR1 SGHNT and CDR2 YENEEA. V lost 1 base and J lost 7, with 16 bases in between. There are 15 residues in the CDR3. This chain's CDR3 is CASSLGEAAPGTQYF. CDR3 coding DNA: TGTGCCAGCAGCTTAGGAGAGGCGGCCCCCGGGACCCAGTACTTC.

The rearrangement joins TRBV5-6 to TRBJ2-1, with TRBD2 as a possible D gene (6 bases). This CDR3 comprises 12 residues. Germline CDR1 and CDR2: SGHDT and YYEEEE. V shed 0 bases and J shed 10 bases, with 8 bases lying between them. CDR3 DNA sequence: TGTGCCAGCAGCTTGGGGGCGGGGGAGCAGTTCTTC. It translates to CASSLGAGEQFF.

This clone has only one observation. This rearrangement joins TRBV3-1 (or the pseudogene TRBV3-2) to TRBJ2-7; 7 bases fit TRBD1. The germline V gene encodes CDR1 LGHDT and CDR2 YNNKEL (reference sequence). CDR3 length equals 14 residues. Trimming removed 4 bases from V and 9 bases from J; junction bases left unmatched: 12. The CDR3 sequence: CASSPPTRTGGQYF. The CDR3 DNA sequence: TGTGCCAGCAGCCCCCCAACGCGGACAGGAGGGCAGTACTTC.